Listed below are T cell receptor beta chains from one sample, sequenced in a study of T-cell memory formation after mild COVID-19. One entry per CDR3 protein, called by TCRdb with MiXCR from the 5' RACE reads. The data show 300,000 to 350,000 distinct CDR3 sequences, roughly an eighth seen once. Sequencing was performed on PBMCs or a T cell subset sorted from them (not recorded which). Receptor source: a man aged 18 to 30 who had mild COVID-19 (a few samples of this study predate the infection). Cell type and time point are not known. The CDR3 runs from the conserved cysteine through the conserved F or W. D genes are given only for firm matches. Where a row states a size, it is once, few, many or the class of an expanded clone; other rows omit it.

CDR3aa: CASSQDAYNEQFF
CDR3nt: TGCGCCAGCAGCCAAGATGCGTACAATGAGCAGTTCTTC
d_gene: -
v_gene: TRBV4-1
abundance: many
j_gene: TRBJ2-1

CDR3aa: CSVEGTDPEAFF
CDR3nt: TGCAGCGTTGAAGGGACAGACCCTGAAGCTTTCTTT
d_gene: -
v_gene: TRBV29-1
abundance: few
j_gene: TRBJ1-1

CDR3aa: CASSLGRGLNTGELFF
CDR3nt: TGTGCCAGCAGCTTGGGGCGGGGGCTTAACACCGGGGAGCTGTTTTTT
d_gene: -
v_gene: TRBV5-5
abundance: -
j_gene: TRBJ2-2

CDR3aa: CASSPDWNTGELFF
CDR3nt: TGTGCCAGCAGCCCAGACTGGAACACCGGGGAGCTGTTTTTT
d_gene: -
v_gene: TRBV27
abundance: few
j_gene: TRBJ2-2

CDR3aa: CASSLTSGGAGEQFF
CDR3nt: TGTGCCAGCAGTTTGACTAGCGGGGGGGCCGGTGAGCAGTTCTTC
d_gene: TRBD2
v_gene: TRBV12-3/TRBV12-4
abundance: many
j_gene: TRBJ2-1

CDR3aa: CASSLAFTPGAETQYF
CDR3nt: TGTGCCAGCAGCTTAGCATTTACTCCGGGGGCAGAGACCCAGTACTTC
d_gene: -
v_gene: TRBV11-2
abundance: once
j_gene: TRBJ2-5

CDR3aa: CASRGADAGELFF
CDR3nt: TGTGCCAGTCGGGGGGCCGACGCCGGGGAGCTGTTTTTT
d_gene: -
v_gene: TRBV10-3
abundance: many
j_gene: TRBJ2-2

CDR3aa: CASSQTPAVGYEQYF
CDR3nt: TGCGCCAGCAGCCAGACCCCTGCGGTGGGCTACGAGCAGTACTTC
d_gene: -
v_gene: TRBV4-1
abundance: many
j_gene: TRBJ2-7

CDR3aa: CATKAGDTEAFF
CDR3nt: TGTGCCACCAAGGCAGGGGACACTGAAGCTTTCTTT
d_gene: -
v_gene: TRBV10-3
abundance: -
j_gene: TRBJ1-1

CDR3aa: CSVEMRHSGANVLTF
CDR3nt: TGCAGCGTTGAAATGCGCCACTCTGGGGCCAACGTCCTGACTTTC
d_gene: -
v_gene: TRBV29-1
abundance: -
j_gene: TRBJ2-6

CDR3aa: CASSSSGGAVDTQYF
CDR3nt: TGCGCCAGCAGCTCTAGCGGGGGGGCGGTAGATACGCAGTATTTT
d_gene: TRBD2
v_gene: TRBV5-1
abundance: few
j_gene: TRBJ2-3

CDR3aa: CASSYGGSGEYEQYF
CDR3nt: TGTGCCAGCAGTTACGGTGGGTCGGGAGAATACGAGCAGTACTTC
d_gene: -
v_gene: TRBV6-5
abundance: -
j_gene: TRBJ2-7

CDR3aa: CASKGARGQFF
CDR3nt: TGTGCCAGCAAAGGGGCGCGAGGGCAGTTCTTC
d_gene: -
v_gene: TRBV7-2
abundance: -
j_gene: TRBJ2-1

CDR3aa: CASSGTGNIQYF
CDR3nt: TGTGCCAGCAGCGGGACCGGGAACATTCAGTACTTC
d_gene: -
v_gene: TRBV9
abundance: -
j_gene: TRBJ2-4

CDR3aa: CASSKGTRNAQYF
CDR3nt: TGTGCCAGCAGCAAGGGGACTCGGAACGCGCAGTATTTT
d_gene: -
v_gene: TRBV7-3
abundance: -
j_gene: TRBJ2-3

CDR3aa: CASTPGGGNTEAFF
CDR3nt: TGTGCCAGCACCCCAGGGGGGGGGAACACTGAAGCTTTCTTT
d_gene: TRBD1
v_gene: TRBV12-3/TRBV12-4
abundance: few
j_gene: TRBJ1-1

CDR3aa: CASSLVTGGGGEQFF
CDR3nt: TGTGCCAGCAGCTTAGTGACAGGGGGCGGGGGTGAGCAGTTCTTC
d_gene: TRBD1
v_gene: TRBV7-6
abundance: -
j_gene: TRBJ2-1